The T cell receptor beta chain described here comes from a study of T cell repertoires in cytomegalovirus infection. As for the study in general: HLA-C-restricted CMV epitopes, recently identified, and well-studied HLA-B-restricted ones were used by the study. Carrying CMV and the relevant HLA type showed in public TCR beta signatures.

Study-level findings and limits: Cumulative frequency of public TCR beta families picked out carriers of CMV plus the relevant HLA.

Comment on this clonotype: The target antigen is unknown.

TCRdb re-derived calls from the reads in MiXCR, one entry per CDR3 protein. The table shows about 570,000 distinct CDR3 sequences, with roughly 43% occurring only once. This CDR3 comprises 15 residues. Between the trimmed V and J ends, which lost 4 bases and 4 bases, there was a span of 14 bases. Germline CDR1 is SGHDN and CDR2 is FVKESK. This chain uses TRBV14 with TRBJ2-1; no clear D. The material sequenced was cultured PBMCs, taken from culture after CMV antigen stimulation. The clonotype comes from a human donor in good health (CMV status not recorded). Some clones in this sample may be carry-over from other donors' samples. Here the CDR3 reads CASSPMHLLYNEQFF. In DNA, the CDR3 is TGTGCCAGCAGCCCAATGCACCTTCTATACAATGAGCAGTTCTTC.